These T cell receptor beta chains were read from a single sample in a study of breast tumors, draining lymph nodes, adjacent tissues. In TCRdb, the multiplex PCR reads were re-called with MiXCR into one record per CDR3 protein. The sample lists roughly 130,000 distinct CDR3 sequences; 20% were seen once. Sequencing was performed on axillary lymph node tissue. Receptors originate from a female donor with breast cancer. Some clones in this sample may be carry-over from other donors' samples. CDR3s include the opening cysteine and the closing phenylalanine or tryptophan. The D gene is left open where the match is weak. Some rows have no size entry. The others give once, few or many, or a class for an expanded clone.

V gene: TRBV5-1
J gene: TRBJ2-7
clone size: many
D gene: TRBD2
CDR3 DNA: TGCGCCAGCAGCTTGGTTGGCGGGGGGAGCTACGAGCAGTACTTC
CDR3 protein: CASSLVGGGSYEQYF

V gene: TRBV28
J gene: TRBJ1-3
clone size: NA
D gene: NA
CDR3 DNA: TGTGCCGGCAGTTTCGAGCAGCACACCATATATTTT
CDR3 protein: CAGSFEQHTIYF

V gene: TRBV18
J gene: TRBJ2-7
clone size: many
D gene: NA
CDR3 DNA: TGTGCCAGCTCACCGGAAACAGGGTCGACCTACGAGCAGTACTTC
CDR3 protein: CASSPETGSTYEQYF

V gene: TRBV7-9
J gene: TRBJ1-2
clone size: many
D gene: NA
CDR3 DNA: TGTGCCAGCAGCCAAGGGGGGGCGCGGGGCTACACCTTC
CDR3 protein: CASSQGGARGYTF

V gene: TRBV18
J gene: TRBJ2-3
clone size: NA
D gene: NA
CDR3 DNA: TGTGCCAGCTCAGACATAGCGGCGGCGGATACGCAGTATTTT
CDR3 protein: CASSDIAAADTQYF

V gene: TRBV6-6
J gene: TRBJ2-1
clone size: many
D gene: TRBD2
CDR3 DNA: TGTGCCAGCACTTCCCAGCGGGGGGGTCTCAATGAGCAGTTCTTC
CDR3 protein: CASTSQRGGLNEQFF

V gene: TRBV18
J gene: TRBJ2-3
clone size: NA
D gene: NA
CDR3 DNA: TGTGCCAGCTCACCACCGTGGGTTAGGGGCACAGATACGCAGTATTTT
CDR3 protein: CASSPPWVRGTDTQYF

V gene: TRBV3-1
J gene: TRBJ1-6
clone size: many
D gene: NA
CDR3 DNA: TGTGCCAGCAGCACCACGCCACTGGGTAATTCACCCCTCCACTTT
CDR3 protein: CASSTTPLGNSPLHF

V gene: TRBV6-5
J gene: TRBJ1-2
clone size: many
D gene: TRBD1
CDR3 DNA: TGTGCCAGCAGTGACCGACAGGGTATGGATGGCTACACCTTC
CDR3 protein: CASSDRQGMDGYTF

V gene: TRBV28
J gene: TRBJ1-4
clone size: few
D gene: NA
CDR3 DNA: TGTGCCAGCAGTTTTAAGGGGCGTAGAGAAAGACTGTTTTTT
CDR3 protein: CASSFKGRRERLFF

V gene: TRBV6-5
J gene: TRBJ2-7
clone size: many
D gene: NA
CDR3 DNA: TGTGCCAGCAGTTACTCGCCATACGAGCAGTACTTC
CDR3 protein: CASSYSPYEQYF

V gene: TRBV7-2
J gene: TRBJ2-2
clone size: many
D gene: NA
CDR3 DNA: TGTGCCAGCAGCTTAGCGGGGGACACCGGGGAGCTGTTTTTT
CDR3 protein: CASSLAGDTGELFF

V gene: TRBV20-1
J gene: TRBJ1-2
clone size: many
D gene: TRBD1
CDR3 DNA: TGCAGTGCCCTTACCGACAGGGAAGATGGCTACACCTTC
CDR3 protein: CSALTDREDGYTF